The 25 T cell receptor beta chains reported below all come from one sample, sequenced in a study of blood T cell repertoires in COVID-19. Repertoires were generated with immunoSEQ multiplex PCR, while TCRdb's copy carries only in-frame clones and drops some. This table holds some 100,000 clones, about 85% found once. The sequenced sample was peripheral blood. Every receptor here comes from a man aged 50-60 years with active or convalescent COVID-19.

The J gene is TRBJ2-1, the V gene TRBV11-3, with 8 bases aligning to TRBD2. CDR1 is SGHNT, CDR2 YENEEA, per germline. This CDR3 spans 15 amino acids. V dropped 1 base and J dropped 3; count of bases not matched to a gene: 2. CDR3 in DNA: TGTGCCAGCAGCTTAGGGGCGGGGGGCTACAATGAGCAGTTCTTC. This translates into CASSLGAGGYNEQFF.

CDR3 coding DNA: TGCGCCAGCAGCCCCGGACTTCTGAACACTGAAGCTTTCTTT. Translation gives CASSPGLLNTEAFF. The rearrangement uses TRBV4-1 and TRBJ1-1; D is unclear. The CDR3 is 14 residues long. Between the trimmed V and J ends, which lost 4 bases and 0 bases, there was a span of 9 bases. CDR1 MGHRA and CDR2 YSYEKL come from the germline V gene.

The DNA of the CDR3 is TGTGCCAGCAGTTACTCGAGAGGAGGGAACACTGAAGCTTTCTTT. This gives the protein CASSYSRGGNTEAFF. This sequence joins TRBV6-6 and TRBJ1-1; D unclear. The CDR3 is 15 amino acids. Germline-derived CDR1 and CDR2 are MNHNY and SVGAGI (reference sequence). The ends were cut back, 0 bases at V and 1 base at J, with 9 bases in the middle.

The chain couples TRBV15 to TRBJ2-2; TRBD1 aligns across 10 bases. Trimming cost V 3 bases and J 4 bases; bases outside gene matches: 8. In germline, CDR1 is LNHNV, CDR2 YYDKDF (reference sequence). This CDR3 is built from 17 residues. CDR3 region: CATSSWRGTGVTGELFF. The CDR3, as DNA: TGTGCCACCAGCAGCTGGAGGGGGACAGGGGTCACCGGGGAGCTGTTTTTT.

To note about this clone: A read error may produce the germline difference seen at one junction end. This chain links TRBV7-8 with TRBJ1-1; D is unclear. The CDR3 runs 13 residues. Germline values: CDR1 SGHVS, CDR2 FQNEAQ. The CDR3: CASSPTRNPEAFF. The CDR3 nucleotides read TGTGCCAGCAGCCCGACACGGAACCCTGAAGCTTTCTTT.

The rearrangement uses TRBV6-5 and TRBJ2-1; 13 nucleotides agree with TRBD2. V lost 6 bases and J lost 9; bases outside the gene matches: 8. Per the germline V gene, CDR1 is MNHEY and CDR2 is SVGAGI. The CDR3 totals 15 residues. The CDR3, as DNA: TGTGCCAGCAGGCCAGGACTAGCGGGAGTGGGTGAGCAGTTCTTC. As protein: CASRPGLAGVGEQFF.

The gene calls are TRBV11-2 and TRBJ1-5; D unresolved. Germline CDR1 is SGHAT and CDR2 is FQNNGV. The CDR3 is made up of 14 amino acids. V lost 1 base, J lost 10 bases, and 14 bases lay in between. The CDR3 region has the DNA TGTGCCAGCAGCTTAGGACGGGGAGACGATCCCCAGCATTTT. This codes for CASSLGRGDDPQHF.

V and J are TRBV21-1 and TRBJ2-7; the tabulated D call, TRBD2, remains unverified against the DNA. TRBV21-1 is a pseudogene. The CDR3 sequence is 18 residues long. The CDR3: CASSKLISGRASSYEQYF. DNA of the CDR3: TGTGCCAGCAGCAAGTTAATTAGCGGGAGGGCGAGCTCCTACGAGCAGTACTTC.

The count of this clone is one. This chain uses TRBV28 with TRBJ1-2; D uncertain. This CDR3 is 13 amino acids long. Per germline, CDR1 MDHEN and CDR2 SYDVKM. V dropped 4 bases and J dropped 0 bases, with 6 bases sitting between them. CDR3 in DNA: TGTGCCAGCAGTTCGACAACTAACTATGGCTACACCTTC. Its protein is CASSSTTNYGYTF.

This chain joins TRBV4-1 and TRBJ2-7, with TRBD1 identical over 9 bases. The CDR3 has 15 residues. With V trimmed by 3 bases and J by 3 bases, 6 bases remained unmatched. Germline V CDR1 and CDR2: MGHRA, YSYEKL. This chain's CDR3 is CASSHYETGGYEQYF. The CDR3 bases are TGCGCCAGCAGCCATTATGAGACAGGGGGCTACGAGCAGTACTTC.

This sequence joins TRBV7-6 and TRBJ2-2, with 9 positions matching TRBD2. V was pared by 3 bases and J by 5 bases, with 10 bases of the junction left unmatched. CDR1 is SGHVS and CDR2 is FNYEAQ in the germline V gene. The CDR3 covers 17 residues. CDR3: CASSLVAGVGLTGELFF. CDR3 nucleotide sequence: TGTGCCAGCAGCTTGGTAGCGGGAGTGGGGTTAACCGGGGAGCTGTTTTTT.

The chain has TRBV7-9 and TRBJ2-3; the match to TRBD1 covers 7 bases. V was pared by 8 bases and J by 0 bases, with 8 bases of the junction left unmatched. The CDR3 is 15 residues long. Germline values: CDR1 SEHNR, CDR2 FQNEAQ (reference sequence). DNA for the CDR3: TGTGCCAGCGCACCAACAGGGGATAGCACAGATACGCAGTATTTT. Amino acids: CASAPTGDSTDTQYF.

The chain is built from TRBV23-1 and TRBJ2-1; TRBD1 might be the D (5 bases). TRBV23-1 is assigned to the ORF class and has an uncertain function. The CDR3 is 14 residues long. V was clipped by 7 bases and J by 3 bases, with 13 bases between them. The CDR3 nucleotides read TGCGCCAGCAAGCCCCGACAGAACTACAATGAGCAGTTCTTC. It encodes CASKPRQNYNEQFF.

This clone was observed once. The V and J genes are TRBV5-8 and TRBJ2-5; TRBD2 might be the D (5 bases). The V and J ends lost 4 bases and 0 bases respectively, with 13 bases between them. The germline CDR1 and CDR2 sequences are SGHTS and YDEGEE. This CDR3 comprises 15 residues. As DNA, the CDR3 is TGTGCCAGCAGCCTCAATACGGGGTACCAAGAGACCCAGTACTTC. Residues: CASSLNTGYQETQYF.

The chain is built from TRBV4-1 and TRBJ2-1, with 11 bases lining up with TRBD2. The CDR3 spans 15 residues. Germline V lookup: CDR1 MGHRA, CDR2 YSYEKL. J lost 7 bases, V lost 3 bases, and 5 bases had no gene match. As DNA, the CDR3 is TGCGCCAGCAGCCACACTAGCGGGAGAGATAATGAGCAGTTCTTC. Its translation: CASSHTSGRDNEQFF.

About this clone itself: One end of the junction fails to match germline, which may point to a read error. J is TRBJ2-1 and V is TRBV7-7, with 10 nucleotides matching TRBD2. Germline CDR1 reads SSHAT; CDR2 reads FNYEAQ (reference sequence). The CDR3 sequence is 15 residues long. CDR3 region: CASSLSSGSYNEQFF. The CDR3 nucleotides are TGTGCTAGCAGCTTATCTAGCGGGAGCTACAATGAGCAGTTCTTC.

In nucleotides, the CDR3 is TGTGCCAGCAGTTTCTACAGCTATGGCTACACCTTC. It is translated as CASSFYSYGYTF. The rearrangement joins TRBV12-3 or TRBV12-4 to TRBJ1-2; D remains unclear. The germline V and J ends were trimmed by 3 bases and 4 bases, with 6 bases remaining between them. This CDR3 is built from 12 residues.

This clone counts as medium-sized. The V call is TRBV7-6, the J call TRBJ2-2; weak D call: TRBD1 (6 bases). The V gene's germline CDR1 is SGHVS and CDR2 FNYEAQ. V shed 6 bases and J shed 5 bases, with 13 bases lying between them. This CDR3 has 14 amino acids. CDR3 DNA sequence: TGTGCCAGCAGACAGGGACCAACAACCGGGGAGCTGTTTTTT. Translating it yields CASRQGPTTGELFF.

The chain recombines TRBV20-1 with TRBJ2-7; D is unresolved. Germline values: CDR1 DFQATT, CDR2 SNEGSKA (reference sequence). Trimming stripped 5 bases from V and 2 bases from J, with 7 bases between. CDR3 length: 11 amino acids. CDR3: CSASQAYEQYF. As DNA, the CDR3 is TGCAGTGCTTCCCAGGCCTACGAGCAGTACTTC.

The rearrangement joins TRBV5-6 to TRBJ2-1, with D hard to call. V lost 1 base to trimming and J lost 5 bases, with 7 bases between them. CDR3 length: 13 residues. CDR1 and CDR2 from the germline V gene are SGHDT and YYEEEE. This CDR3 is CASSLYSHNEQFF. DNA for the CDR3: TGTGCCAGCAGCTTGTATTCCCACAATGAGCAGTTCTTC. Based on the CDR3 plus reference TRBV5-6 and TRBJ2-1, the full variable domain is DAGVTQSPTHLIKTRGQQVTLRCSPKSGHDTVSWYQQALGQGPQFIFQYYEEEERQRGNFPDRFSGHQFPNYSSELNVNALLLGDSALYLCASSLYSHNEQFFGPGTRLTVL.

Here the CDR3 DNA reads TGCGCCAGCAGACCTAACGACAGGGCCGACTACGAGCAGTACTTC. This translates into CASRPNDRADYEQYF. V and J are TRBV4-1 and TRBJ2-7, with 7 positions matching TRBD1. Germline trimming cut 6 bases from V and 3 bases from J; bases unmatched to any gene: 11. The CDR3 length is 15 residues. Germline lookup yields CDR1 MGHRA and CDR2 YSYEKL.

The chain employs TRBV7-8 and TRBJ2-7; 10 bases align to TRBD2. Per the germline V gene, CDR1 is SGHVS and CDR2 is FQNEAQ. The CDR3 covers 17 residues. The V and J ends lost 1 base and 3 bases, in that order; junction bases with no gene match: 9. In DNA, the CDR3 is TGTGCCAGCAGCTTAGTGGGACTAGCGACAAGCTTCTACGAGCAGTACTTC. This codes for CASSLVGLATSFYEQYF.

The chain employs TRBV6-6 and TRBJ2-1, with 14 nucleotides matching TRBD2. After removal of 4 bases from V and 7 bases from J, the junction contained 0 bases not matched to a gene. The germline V gene encodes CDR1 MNHNY and CDR2 SVGAGI (reference sequence). This CDR3 contains 14 residues. CDR3 amino acids: CASSWTSGRNEQFF. In nucleotides, the CDR3 is TGTGCCAGCAGTTGGACTAGCGGGAGGAATGAGCAGTTCTTC.

CDR3 bases: TGTGCCACCAGTGAGGGGGGACAGGGGCGCCGTGGTGAAAAACTGTTTTTT. Its translation is CATSEGGQGRRGEKLFF. The chain uses TRBV24-1 and TRBJ1-4, with TRBD1 identical over 10 bases. V dropped 4 bases and J dropped 7; count of bases not matched to a gene: 11. Germline V gene sequence: CDR1 KGHDR, CDR2 SFDVKD. This CDR3 has 17 residues.

This chain joins TRBV7-8 and TRBJ2-1; a possible D gene is TRBD2 (5 bases). V was cut by 0 bases and J by 7 bases, with 10 bases left in between. The CDR3 is 14 amino acids. The germline V gene has CDR1 SGHVS and CDR2 FQNEAQ. Written as DNA, the CDR3 is TGTGCCAGCAGCTTAGCGAGTCGGGGTAATGAGCAGTTCTTC. Residues: CASSLASRGNEQFF. The full variable domain, rest sourced from reference TRBV7-8 and TRBJ2-1, is GAGVSQSPRYKVAKRGQDVALRCDPISGHVSLFWYQQALGQGPEFLTYFQNEAQLDKSGLPSDRFFAERPEGSVSTLKIQRTQQEDSAVYLCASSLASRGNEQFFGPGTRLTVL.